What follows are 20 T cell receptor beta chains derived from one specimen sequenced in a study of T cells in Graves' hyperthyroidism and ophthalmopathy. Amplified regions were TCR beta CDR3 sequences from RNA transcripts. HTBI primers were employed in a first-round RT-PCR of the TCR CDR3. TCRdb re-analysed the multiplex PCR reads in MiXCR, keeping a single row per CDR3 protein. The data contain 300,000 to 350,000 distinct CDR3 sequences, 11% to 15% of them singletons. Sequencing was performed on blood. The receptors originated from a woman under 40 with Graves' hyperthyroidism.

This clonotype was seen repeatedly, ten times or more. The CDR3 reads CASSQQGMGNQPQHF. Written as DNA, the CDR3 is TGTGCCAGCAGCCAACAAGGTATGGGGAATCAGCCCCAGCATTTT. This chain links TRBV3-1 with TRBJ1-5; no clear D gene. V gave up 2 bases and J gave up 4 bases, with 12 bases separating them. The CDR3 spans 15 residues. CDR1 is LGHDT and CDR2 is YNNKEL in the germline V gene (reference sequence).

This clonotype was picked up a small number of times. The rearrangement uses TRBV3-1 and TRBJ2-3, with D perhaps TRBD1 or TRBD2 (6 bases each). Per germline, CDR1 LGHDT and CDR2 YNNKEL (reference sequence). V gave up 4 bases and J gave up 3 bases, with 17 bases separating them. This CDR3 has 16 residues. The CDR3 nucleotides are TGTGCCAGCAGCCTCTCCGGAGGGGGGTGGACAGATACGCAGTATTTT. Amino acids: CASSLSGGGWTDTQYF.

This clonotype was seen a few times. The CDR3 loop reads CAISDRGGGEQYF. CDR3 in DNA: TGTGCCATCAGTGATCGGGGTGGAGGCGAGCAGTACTTC. V gene TRBV10-3 combines with J gene TRBJ2-7, with D perhaps TRBD2 (5 bases). Germline values: CDR1 ENHRY, CDR2 SYGVKD. Trimming cost V 3 bases and J 6 bases, with 12 bases left between them. The CDR3 consists of 13 residues.

This clonotype has just a few counts. The rearrangement links TRBV19 to TRBJ1-5; unclear D gene. Germline V gene lookup returns CDR1 LNHDA and CDR2 SQIVND (reference sequence). V gave up 3 bases and J gave up 5 bases, with 14 bases separating them. This CDR3 contains 15 residues. DNA for the CDR3: TGTGCCAGTAGTATCTCCGGGTCTATGCATCAGCCCCAGCATTTT. Protein: CASSISGSMHQPQHF.

This chain connects TRBV20-1 to TRBJ2-6; D may be TRBD1 or TRBD2 (6 bases each). This CDR3 comprises 14 residues. Germline V lookup: CDR1 DFQATT, CDR2 SNEGSKA (reference sequence). Trimming left V 7 bases short and J 3 bases short, with 13 bases between. The CDR3 here is CSVPGAHGANVLTF. The CDR3 bases are TGCAGTGTGCCGGGGGCGCATGGGGCCAACGTCCTGACTTTC.

This clonotype was seen only a few times. The chain recombines TRBV19 with TRBJ2-3; possibly TRBD1 for D (6 bases). Trimming left V 4 bases short and J 0 bases short, with 14 bases between. This CDR3 region has 16 residues. Germline-derived CDR1 and CDR2 are LNHDA and SQIVND (reference sequence). The DNA of the CDR3 is TGTGCCAGTAGTAGCGCAGGGGCTTATAGCACAGATACGCAGTATTTT. It specifies CASSSAGAYSTDTQYF. Combining the CDR3 with reference TRBV19 and TRBJ2-3 gives the whole variable domain DGGITQSPKYLFRKEGQNVTLSCEQNLNHDAMYWYRQDPGQGLRLIYYSQIVNDFQKGDIAEGYSVSREKKESFPLTVTSAQKNPTAFYLCASSSAGAYSTDTQYFGPGTRLTVL.

The genes are TRBV9 and TRBJ2-3, with 12 bases identical to TRBD2. The ends lost 0 bases at V and 9 bases at J; junction bases unmatched: 5. Looked up from germline, CDR1 is SGDLS and CDR2 is YYNGEE. The CDR3 is 15 residues long. CDR3 bases: TGTGCCAGCAGCGTAGGAGGACTAGCGGGGTTGACGCAGTATTTT. This encodes CASSVGGLAGLTQYF. The full variable domain, rest sourced from reference TRBV9 and TRBJ2-3, is DSGVTQTPKHLITATGQRVTLRCSPRSGDLSVYWYQQSLDQGLQFLIQYYNGEERAKGNILERFSAQQFPDLHSELNLSSLELGDSALYFCASSVGGLAGLTQYFGPGTRLTVL.

At least ten counts were recorded for this clonotype. The J gene is TRBJ2-5, the V gene TRBV7-9; D assignment may be TRBD1 or TRBD2 (5 bases each). Germline CDR1 is SEHNR and CDR2 is FQNEAQ (reference sequence). V dropped 6 bases and J dropped 5 bases, with 10 bases sitting between them. This CDR3 spans 12 amino acids. CDR3 DNA sequence: TGTGCCAGCAGTCGCGAGGGGGAGACCCAGTACTTC. The encoded protein is CASSREGETQYF.

In this sample, this clonotype turned up many times. This chain uses TRBV27 with TRBJ2-3; TRBD2 matches at 11 bases. The length of the CDR3 is 17 residues. CDR1 and CDR2 from the germline V gene are MNHEY and SMNVEV (reference sequence). J gave up 4 bases and V 6 bases, and 12 bases lay outside the gene matches. The CDR3 DNA reads TGTGCCAGCAGGCCCCATATAGCGGGGGGGTTCGCAGATACGCAGTATTTT. Protein sequence: CASRPHIAGGFADTQYF.

The sample holds many counts of this clonotype. The chain joins TRBV29-1 to TRBJ2-4; the match to TRBD1 covers 7 bases. Looked up from germline, CDR1 is SQVTM and CDR2 is ANQGSEA. J was trimmed by 6 bases and V by 7 bases; bases with no gene match: 15. The CDR3 spans 15 residues. DNA of the CDR3: TGCAGCGCCGCTAGACAGGGAGTGTTTGGAAACATTCAGTACTTC. It codes for CSAARQGVFGNIQYF.

This clonotype was recorded at least ten times. The chain uses TRBV25-1 and TRBJ2-5, with a possible D match to TRBD2 (6 bases). Germline CDR1 reads MGHDK; CDR2 reads SYGVNS. Trimming took off 4 bases at V and 5 bases at J, with 17 bases between the two ends. The CDR3 length is 15 residues. Here the CDR3 reads CASSGAEGPWETQYF. CDR3 DNA sequence: TGTGCCAGCAGTGGAGCGGAGGGCCCATGGGAGACCCAGTACTTC. Supplemented by reference TRBV25-1 and TRBJ2-5, the full variable domain reads EADIYQTPRYLVIGTGKKITLECSQTMGHDKMYWYQQDPGMELHLIHYSYGVNSTEKGDLSSESTVSRIRTEHFPLTLESARPSHTSQYLCASSGAEGPWETQYFGPGTRLLVL.

This clonotype was counted ten times or more. The rearrangement links TRBV9 to TRBJ2-1; D is possibly TRBD1 (5 bases). V was trimmed by 3 bases and J by 7 bases, leaving 20 bases between them. Germline V gene sequence: CDR1 SGDLS, CDR2 YYNGEE. The CDR3 contains 16 residues. In nucleotides, the CDR3 is TGTGCCAGCAGCGCCAAGGACACAGGTGTTAGGAATGAGCAGTTCTTC. Its translation: CASSAKDTGVRNEQFF.

This clonotype was observed once. A much larger clone lies a single base off, so this may be a read error. The V gene is TRBV20-1, the J gene TRBJ2-2; 10 bases are a match to TRBD2. The CDR3 has 14 residues. Per germline, CDR1 DFQATT and CDR2 SNEGSKA (reference sequence). DNA for the CDR3: TGCAATGCTAGAGGACTAGCGGACACCGGGGAGCTGTTTTTT. Protein product: CNARGLADTGELFF.

This clonotype was observed many times. The rearrangement links TRBV10-3 to TRBJ1-2; D not resolved. The CDR3 is 12 amino acids. The V and J ends lost 8 bases and 1 base respectively, with 8 bases between them. Germline V CDR1 and CDR2: ENHRY, SYGVKD. This CDR3 is CAIHDNNYGYTF. The DNA for the CDR3 is TGTGCCATCCACGACAATAACTATGGCTACACCTTC.

V gene TRBV7-2 combines with J gene TRBJ2-5, with a tentative D call TRBD2 (5 bases). Germline V CDR1 and CDR2: SGHTA, FQGNSA. The CDR3 loop spans 14 amino acids. V was shortened by 5 bases and J by 1 base, with 11 bases between the two germline ends. The CDR3 region is CASSPSRVQETQYF. DNA for the CDR3: TGTGCCAGCAGCCCTTCGAGGGTCCAAGAGACCCAGTACTTC.

This clonotype was detected ten times or more. The chain uses TRBV30 and TRBJ1-1; TRBD1 matches at 7 bases. V trimming: 5 bases; J trimming: 0 bases; junction bases outside the gene matches: 12. Germline loops: CDR1 GTSNPN, CDR2 SVGIG (reference sequence). There are 16 residues in the CDR3. Here the CDR3 reads CAWVPGQSILNTEAFF. The CDR3 DNA reads as TGTGCCTGGGTCCCGGGACAGTCAATTTTGAACACTGAAGCTTTCTTT. Full variable domain (remainder filled in from reference TRBV30 and TRBJ1-1): SQTIHQWPATLVQPVGSPLSLECTVEGTSNPNLYWYRQAAGRGLQLLFYSVGIGQISSEVPQNLSASRPQDRQFILSSKKLLLSDSGFYLCAWVPGQSILNTEAFFGQGTRLTVV.

This clonotype was seen ten or more times. The CDR3 DNA sequence: TGTGCCAGCAGTGTCGGGACTAGCGGGAGGGCCTACAATGAGCAGTTCTTC. Encoded protein: CASSVGTSGRAYNEQFF. This chain joins TRBV28 and TRBJ2-1; 16 bases are a match to TRBD2. Unmatched junction bases numbered 3, after V lost 5 bases and J lost 2 bases. The CDR3 length is 17 residues. Germline CDR1 and CDR2: MDHEN and SYDVKM. Drawing the rest from reference TRBV28 and TRBJ2-1, the complete variable domain is DVKVTQSSRYLVKRTGEKVFLECVQDMDHENMFWYRQDPGLGLRLIYFSYDVKMKEKGDIPEGYSVSREKKERFSLILESASTNQTSMYLCASSVGTSGRAYNEQFFGPGTRLTVL.

This clonotype was seen a few times. CDR3 sequence (DNA): TGTGCCAGCAGCCCGTCGAGGGCCGGGGAGCTGTTTTTT. This sequence encodes CASSPSRAGELFF. The chain recombines TRBV9 with TRBJ2-2; D may be TRBD2 (5 bases). CDR3 size: 13 residues. Trimming took off 4 bases at V and 6 bases at J, with 10 bases between the two ends. Germline V gives CDR1 SGDLS, CDR2 YYNGEE. Supplemented by reference TRBV9 and TRBJ2-2, the full variable domain reads DSGVTQTPKHLITATGQRVTLRCSPRSGDLSVYWYQQSLDQGLQFLIQYYNGEERAKGNILERFSAQQFPDLHSELNLSSLELGDSALYFCASSPSRAGELFFGEGSRLTVL.

This chain connects TRBV28 to TRBJ2-2; perhaps D is TRBD1 or TRBD2 (6 bases each). The CDR3 is made up of 13 amino acids. V was shortened by 4 bases and J by 11 bases, with 14 bases between the two germline ends. Germline CDR1 is MDHEN and CDR2 is SYDVKM. CDR3 sequence (DNA): TGTGCCAGCAGTTCCGGGGGCCTGGGAGAGCTGTTTTTT. Translating it yields CASSSGGLGELFF.

The V and J genes are TRBV28 and TRBJ1-2; 8 positions agree with TRBD1. This CDR3 is built from 13 residues. V trimming: 8 bases; J trimming: 6 bases; junction bases outside the gene matches: 8. Per the germline V gene, CDR1 is MDHEN and CDR2 is SYDVKM. CDR3 protein: CASGSGTGHGYTF. CDR3 bases: TGTGCCAGCGGCTCCGGGACAGGACATGGCTACACCTTC.